The entry below describes one T cell receptor (beta chain). The target antigen is unknown. The data belong to a study of yellow fever vaccine responses in identical twins. Findings of the study overall: Twins reportedly showed a vaccine T cell response that seemed partly convergent and partly personalized.

This CDR3 has 15 amino acids. From germline, CDR1 is MGHRA and CDR2 YSYEKL. V lost 1 base and J 8 bases, leaving 17 bases between the germline ends. One entry per CDR3 protein, called by TCRdb with MiXCR from the RT-PCR reads. Of a few thousand distinct CDR3 sequences listed, about 86% are singletons. This TCR was recovered from a woman aged 18-29 years who received the yellow fever vaccine. Here the sequenced sample was T cells from blood (PBMCs), unsorted or a sorted subset (not recorded which), taken before or after yellow fever vaccination (not recorded which). The chain uses TRBV4-1 and TRBJ1-2; no clear D. The CDR3 DNA reads as TGCGCCAGCAGCCAAGTACAGCTGCGCTGGGAAGGCTACACCTTC. Amino acid sequence: CASSQVQLRWEGYTF.